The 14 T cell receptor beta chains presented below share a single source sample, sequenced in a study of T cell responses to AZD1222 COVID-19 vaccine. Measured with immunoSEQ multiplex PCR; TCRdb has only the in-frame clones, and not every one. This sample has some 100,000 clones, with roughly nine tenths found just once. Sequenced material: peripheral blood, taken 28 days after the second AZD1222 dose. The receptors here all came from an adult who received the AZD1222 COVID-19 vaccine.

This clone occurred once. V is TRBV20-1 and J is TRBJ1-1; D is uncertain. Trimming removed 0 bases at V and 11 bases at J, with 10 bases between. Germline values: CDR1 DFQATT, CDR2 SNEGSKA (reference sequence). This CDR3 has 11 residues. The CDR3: CSARDTALAFF. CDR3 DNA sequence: TGCAGTGCTAGAGATACGGCTCTCGCTTTCTTT.

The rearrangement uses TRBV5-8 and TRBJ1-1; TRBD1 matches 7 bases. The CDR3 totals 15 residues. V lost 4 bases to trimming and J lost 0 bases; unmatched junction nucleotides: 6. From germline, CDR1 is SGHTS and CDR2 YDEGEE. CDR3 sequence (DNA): TGTGCCAGCAGCGGAGGGGACAGAATGAACACTGAAGCTTTCTTT. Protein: CASSGGDRMNTEAFF.

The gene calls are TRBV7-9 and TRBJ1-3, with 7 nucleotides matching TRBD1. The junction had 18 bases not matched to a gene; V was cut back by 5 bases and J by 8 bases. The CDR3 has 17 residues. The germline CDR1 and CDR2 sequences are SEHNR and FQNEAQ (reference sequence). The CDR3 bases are TGTGCCAGCAGCAAAAGGGACAGAATTTACCTTTGGGACACCATATATTTT. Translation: CASSKRDRIYLWDTIYF.

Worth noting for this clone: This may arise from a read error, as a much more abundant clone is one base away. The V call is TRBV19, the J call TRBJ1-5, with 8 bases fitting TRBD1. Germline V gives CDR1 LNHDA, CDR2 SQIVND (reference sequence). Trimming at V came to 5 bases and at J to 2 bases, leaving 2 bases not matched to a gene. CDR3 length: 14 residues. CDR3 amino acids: CASSLTGGNQPQHF. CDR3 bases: TGTGCCAGTAGTCTGACAGGGGGCAATCAGCCCCAGCATTTT. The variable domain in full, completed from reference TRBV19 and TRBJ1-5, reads DGGITQSPKYLFRKEGQNVTLSCEQNLNHDAMYWYRQDPGQGLRLIYYSQIVNDFQKGDIAEGYSVSREKKESFPLTVTSAQKNPTAFYLCASSLTGGNQPQHFGDGTRLSIL.

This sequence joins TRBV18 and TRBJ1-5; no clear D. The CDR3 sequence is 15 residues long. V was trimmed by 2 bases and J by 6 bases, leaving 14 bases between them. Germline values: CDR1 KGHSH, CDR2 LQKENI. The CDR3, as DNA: TGTGCCAGCTCACCAACCGTGGGTGGTGGTCAGCCCCAGCATTTT. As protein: CASSPTVGGGQPQHF.

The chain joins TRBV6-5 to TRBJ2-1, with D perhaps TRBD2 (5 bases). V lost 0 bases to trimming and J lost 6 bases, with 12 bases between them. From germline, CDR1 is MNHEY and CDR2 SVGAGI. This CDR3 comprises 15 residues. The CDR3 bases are TGTGCCAGCAGTTACTCCCCCCGCCTAGCCAATGAGCAGTTCTTC. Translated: CASSYSPRLANEQFF.

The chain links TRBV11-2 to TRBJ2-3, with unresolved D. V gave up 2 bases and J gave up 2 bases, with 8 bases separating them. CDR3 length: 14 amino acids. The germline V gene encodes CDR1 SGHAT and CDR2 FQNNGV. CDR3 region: CASSLNSYTDTQYF. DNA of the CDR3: TGTGCCAGCAGCTTAAACTCCTACACAGATACGCAGTATTTT. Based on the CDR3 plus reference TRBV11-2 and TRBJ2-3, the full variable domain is EAGVAQSPRYKIIEKRQSVAFWCNPISGHATLYWYQQILGQGPKLLIQFQNNGVVDDSQLPKDRFSAERLKGVDSTLKIQPAKLEDSAVYLCASSLNSYTDTQYFGPGTRLTVL.

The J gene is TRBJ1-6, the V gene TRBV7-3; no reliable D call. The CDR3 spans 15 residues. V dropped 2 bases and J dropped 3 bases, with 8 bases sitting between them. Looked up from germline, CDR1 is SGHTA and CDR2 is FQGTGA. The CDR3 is CASSLGSGYNSPLHF. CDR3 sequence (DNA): TGTGCCAGCAGCTTAGGCAGCGGCTATAATTCACCCCTCCACTTT.

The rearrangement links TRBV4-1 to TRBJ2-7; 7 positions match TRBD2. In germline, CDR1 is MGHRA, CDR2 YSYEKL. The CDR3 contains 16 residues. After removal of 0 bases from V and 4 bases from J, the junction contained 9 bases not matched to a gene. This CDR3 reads CASSQDGEGIMYEQYF. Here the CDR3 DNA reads TGCGCCAGCAGCCAAGACGGGGAGGGGATAATGTACGAGCAGTACTTC.

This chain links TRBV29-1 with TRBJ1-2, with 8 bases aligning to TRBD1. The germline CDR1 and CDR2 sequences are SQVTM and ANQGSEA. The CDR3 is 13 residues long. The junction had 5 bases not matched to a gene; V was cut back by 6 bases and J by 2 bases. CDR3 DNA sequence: TGCAGCGTCGGACAGGGAGGAAACTATGGCTACACCTTC. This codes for CSVGQGGNYGYTF.

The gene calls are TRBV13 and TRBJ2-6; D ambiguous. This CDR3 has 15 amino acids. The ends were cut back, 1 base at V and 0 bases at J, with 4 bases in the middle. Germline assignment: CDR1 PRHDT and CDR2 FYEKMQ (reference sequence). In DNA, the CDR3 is TGTGCCAGCAGCTTAGTGAGCTCTGGGGCCAACGTCCTGACTTTC. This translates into CASSLVSSGANVLTF.

The CDR3 region is CASSPWGGGSRRYEQYF. The CDR3 coding sequence is TGTGCCAGCAGCCCCTGGGGAGGCGGGAGTCGGAGATACGAGCAGTACTTC. This rearrangement joins TRBV14 to TRBJ2-7; 7 bases are a match to TRBD2. With 4 bases clipped from V and 4 bases from J, the junction kept 16 bases outside the gene matches. The CDR3 consists of 17 residues. The germline V gene encodes CDR1 SGHDN and CDR2 FVKESK. Full variable domain (remainder filled in from reference TRBV14 and TRBJ2-7): EAGVTQFPSHSVIEKGQTVTLRCDPISGHDNLYWYRRVMGKEIKFLLHFVKESKQDESGMPNNRFLAERTGGTYSTLKVQPAELEDSGVYFCASSPWGGGSRRYEQYFGPGTRLTVT.

The CDR3 region is CASSFQGGDGYTF. CDR3 coding DNA: TGCGCCAGCAGCTTTCAGGGTGGCGATGGCTACACCTTC. The gene calls are TRBV5-1 and TRBJ1-2; D is perhaps TRBD1 (5 bases). This CDR3 spans 13 amino acids. Trimming shortened V by 2 bases and J by 6 bases, and 11 bases separated the two germline ends. CDR1 SGHRS and CDR2 YFSETQ come from the germline V gene.

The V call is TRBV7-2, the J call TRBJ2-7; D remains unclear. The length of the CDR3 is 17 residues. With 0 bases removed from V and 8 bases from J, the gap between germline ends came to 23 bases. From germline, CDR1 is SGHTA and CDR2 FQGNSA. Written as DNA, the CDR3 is TGTGCCAGCAGCTTAGCGCCTGCTGTGTGGGAAGGTGGTAAGCAGTACTTC. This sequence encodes CASSLAPAVWEGGKQYF.